This T cell receptor beta chain stems from a study of cytomegalovirus exposure and HLA in healthy donors. Study-wide results and caveats: Later examination showed HLA-associated TCR beta chains had greater clonal expansion than equally common others. It was reported that TCR beta sequences correctly inferred the HLA-A and HLA-B alleles for most subjects.

Germline V gene data show CDR1 as MNHNS and CDR2 as SASEGT. V gave up 6 bases and J gave up 11 bases, with 25 bases separating them. The CDR3 is made up of 15 amino acids. In the PCR, 60 Vbeta and 13 Jbeta primers were used. Assay: immunoSEQ multiplex PCR; the TCRdb copy retains only in-frame clones and omits some. This sample has 100,000 to 150,000 clones; more than 75% occur once, and the top ten carry roughly 1.8%. Comments on this clone: Its antigen is not identified.

The TCR originated in a man younger than 35 in good health and CMV-seronegative. The chain combines TRBV6-1 with TRBJ1-1, with D perhaps TRBD1 (6 bases). The sample consisted of PBMCs. This CDR3 reads CASSVQGRVRSGAFF. The DNA of the CDR3 is TGTGCCAGCAGCGTACAGGGACGGGTAAGAAGTGGTGCTTTCTTT.